These T cell receptor beta chains were read from a single sample in a study of spatial heterogeneity in lung cancer. MiXCR was run by TCRdb on the 5' RACE reads, yielding one entry per CDR3 protein. The table includes 110,000 or so distinct CDR3 sequences, about a tenth detected once. The sample was PBMCs, taken at follow-up. The receptors were sampled from a female donor with early-stage non-small cell lung cancer. CDR3s include the opening cysteine and the closing phenylalanine or tryptophan. The D gene is left open where the match is weak. Size tells how often a clone was seen (once, few, many) or the class of an expanded clone, and some rows leave it out.

J | D | size | V | CDR3 | DNA
TRBJ2-2 | - | - | TRBV20-1 | CSARRDERSNTGELFF | TGCAGTGCTAGGCGCGATGAGCGGTCGAACACCGGGGAGCTGTTTTTT
TRBJ2-3 | - | few | TRBV4-2 | CASSQGSTGRDTQYF | TGTGCCAGCAGCCAAGGATCCACAGGGAGAGATACGCAGTATTTT
TRBJ2-1 | - | many | TRBV20-1 | CSAIGFTQSYNEQFF | TGCAGTGCCATCGGCTTTACCCAATCCTACAATGAGCAGTTCTTC
TRBJ1-4 | - | - | TRBV5-1 | CASSPPTGVRSEKLFF | TGCGCCAGCAGCCCCCCGACGGGGGTAAGGAGTGAAAAACTGTTTTTT
TRBJ2-1 | - | few | TRBV10-3 | CAIRSGTGENYNEQFF | TGTGCCATCAGGTCGGGGACGGGAGAGAATTACAATGAGCAGTTCTTC
TRBJ2-1 | TRBD2 | many | TRBV6-2/TRBV6-3 | CASRTPGTSGPFRSYNEQFF | TGTGCCAGCAGAACCCCCGGTACTAGCGGGCCCTTCCGCTCCTACAATGAGCAGTTCTTC
TRBJ1-4 | - | few | TRBV27 | CASSLRGGKLFF | TGTGCCAGCAGTCTTCGAGGGGGAAAACTGTTTTTT
TRBJ1-4 | - | few | TRBV28 | CASSFGGERKLFF | TGTGCCAGCAGTTTTGGGGGAGAGAGGAAACTGTTTTTT
TRBJ2-1 | TRBD1 | few | TRBV29-1 | CSVIRQGNNEQFF | TGCAGCGTTATAAGACAGGGTAACAATGAGCAGTTCTTC
TRBJ2-7 | - | few | TRBV27 | CASRSHRVTYEQYF | TGTGCCAGCAGGAGTCACAGGGTTACCTACGAGCAGTACTTC
TRBJ1-2 | - | - | TRBV20-1 | CSAHTGFGYTF | TGCAGTGCTCATACAGGATTCGGCTACACCTTC
TRBJ1-5 | - | - | TRBV24-1 | CATSVSGTQPQHF | TGTGCCACCAGTGTGTCGGGAACCCAGCCCCAGCATTTT
TRBJ2-1 | - | few | TRBV7-9 | CASSLQAGAYNEQFF | TGTGCCAGCAGCTTACAAGCGGGTGCCTACAATGAGCAGTTCTTC
TRBJ2-3 | TRBD1 | few | TRBV9 | CASSLQGVNTDTQYF | TGTGCCAGCAGCCTACAGGGGGTAAACACAGATACGCAGTATTTT
TRBJ2-4 | TRBD2 | many | TRBV27 | CASSPSAGGAKNIQYF | TGTGCCAGCAGTCCTTCAGCGGGAGGAGCCAAAAACATTCAGTACTTC
TRBJ1-5 | - | once | TRBV28 | CASSLSPTFYSNQPQHF | TGTGCCAGCAGTTTATCCCCGACATTTTATAGCAATCAGCCCCAGCATTTT
TRBJ2-4 | - | many | TRBV28 | CASSPPRDTQNIQYF | TGTGCCAGCAGCCCCCCCCGGGACACACAAAACATTCAGTACTTC
TRBJ1-2 | TRBD1 | few | TRBV10-3 | CAISYEPDRGGYTF | TGTGCCATCAGTTACGAACCCGACAGGGGAGGTTACACCTTC
TRBJ1-5 | - | few | TRBV25-1 | CASPLGPASNQPQHF | TGTGCCAGCCCGCTGGGGCCGGCAAGCAATCAGCCCCAGCATTTT
TRBJ1-1 | - | many | TRBV12-3/TRBV12-4 | CASGPRTKNTEAFF | TGTGCCAGCGGACCTAGGACGAAGAACACTGAAGCTTTCTTT
TRBJ2-3 | TRBD2 | - | TRBV9 | CASSGGILAGGADTQYF | TGTGCCAGCAGCGGGGGAATACTAGCGGGAGGAGCAGATACGCAGTATTTT
TRBJ2-2 | TRBD1 | - | TRBV20-1 | CSATTGDDTGELFF | TGCAGTGCCACGACAGGGGATGATACCGGGGAGCTGTTTTTT
TRBJ2-1 | TRBD2 | - | TRBV4-2 | CASSQELAGVNEQFF | TGTGCCAGCAGCCAGGAACTAGCGGGAGTGAATGAGCAGTTCTTC
TRBJ1-5 | - | - | TRBV5-6 | CASSLSGQTYQPQHF | TGTGCCAGCAGCCTTTCCGGACAGACCTATCAGCCCCAGCATTTT
TRBJ1-1 | TRBD1 | - | TRBV7-9 | CASSLGSGGYYTEAFF | TGTGCCAGCAGCTTAGGATCAGGGGGGTACTACACTGAAGCTTTCTTT
TRBJ2-1 | - | - | TRBV6-5 | CASSPGLLNEQFF | TGTGCCAGCAGTCCCGGACTACTCAATGAGCAGTTCTTC
TRBJ1-1 | - | - | TRBV6-5 | CASTRGGGLDTEAFF | TGTGCCAGCACCCGAGGTGGGGGATTGGACACTGAAGCTTTCTTT
TRBJ1-1 | TRBD1 | - | TRBV6-1 | CASSEQGRGRVGEAFF | TGTGCCAGCAGTGAACAGGGCAGGGGGCGAGTTGGTGAAGCTTTCTTT
TRBJ2-5 | TRBD1 | many | TRBV20-1 | CSAREGQGNWETQYF | TGCAGTGCTAGAGAAGGACAGGGGAATTGGGAGACCCAGTACTTC
TRBJ1-1 | - | few | TRBV28 | CASSSPFGVNTEAFF | TGTGCCAGCAGTTCGCCCTTTGGAGTGAACACTGAAGCTTTCTTT
TRBJ2-3 | - | many | TRBV24-1 | CATSGLVADTQYF | TGTGCCACCAGTGGTCTCGTGGCAGATACGCAGTATTTT
TRBJ2-5 | - | few | TRBV4-2 | CASSQERFGETQYF | TGTGCCAGCAGCCAAGAGCGTTTCGGAGAGACCCAGTACTTC
TRBJ2-3 | TRBD2 | many | TRBV28 | CASSSRTSTADTQYF | TGTGCCAGCAGTTCGCGGACTAGTACGGCAGATACGCAGTATTTT
TRBJ2-1 | TRBD2 | - | TRBV6-5 | CASSYRGGGNEQFF | TGTGCCAGCAGTTACCGGGGGGGCGGCAATGAGCAGTTCTTC
TRBJ2-3 | - | - | TRBV20-1 | CSARPTRAPDADTQYF | TGCAGTGCTAGACCCACGAGGGCTCCGGATGCAGATACGCAGTATTTT
TRBJ2-5 | - | many | TRBV28 | CASSFQLEQETQYF | TGTGCCAGCAGTTTTCAACTTGAACAAGAGACCCAGTACTTC
TRBJ2-5 | - | many | TRBV12-3/TRBV12-4 | CASSFSPRETQYF | TGTGCCAGCAGTTTCTCCCCTCGGGAGACCCAGTACTTC
TRBJ1-2 | TRBD1 | many | TRBV2 | CASKTGENYGYTF | TGTGCCAGCAAAACAGGGGAGAACTATGGCTACACCTTC
TRBJ2-3 | TRBD1 | - | TRBV18 | CASSPGGQRQGTQYF | TGTGCCAGCTCACCAGGGGGACAGCGGCAGGGTACGCAGTATTTT
TRBJ2-2 | TRBD1 | - | TRBV24-1 | CATSDYRGRSTGELFF | TGTGCCACCAGTGATTACAGGGGGCGTAGCACCGGGGAGCTGTTTTTT
TRBJ2-5 | TRBD2 | - | TRBV5-4 | CASSLALAGRGTQYF | TGTGCCAGCAGCTTGGCACTAGCGGGACGGGGGACCCAGTACTTC
TRBJ2-3 | - | - | TRBV6-2/TRBV6-3 | CASSYSFGAAGNTQYF | TGTGCCAGCAGTTACTCGTTCGGGGCCGCAGGGAATACGCAGTATTTT
TRBJ2-5 | TRBD2 | few | TRBV27 | CASRPWSAGNQETQYF | TGTGCCAGCAGACCTTGGTCAGCGGGAAACCAAGAGACCCAGTACTTC
TRBJ2-3 | TRBD2 | - | TRBV20-1 | CSASPTGLAGGVSTDTQYF | TGCAGTGCTTCTCCGACCGGACTAGCGGGAGGGGTGAGCACAGATACGCAGTATTTT
TRBJ2-3 | TRBD2 | few | TRBV20-1 | CSATLLAATQYF | TGCAGTGCCACCCTTCTAGCGGCTACGCAGTATTTT
TRBJ1-4 | TRBD1 | - | TRBV28 | CASSFRDRGGEKLFF | TGTGCCAGCAGTTTCCGGGACAGGGGTGGTGAAAAACTGTTTTTT
TRBJ2-5 | - | - | TRBV6-2/TRBV6-3 | CASSSPNRDLQETQYF | TGTGCCAGCAGTTCCCCCAACAGGGATTTACAAGAGACCCAGTACTTC
TRBJ2-7 | - | many | TRBV5-1 | CASSWYRETYEQYF | TGCGCCAGCAGCTGGTACAGGGAGACCTACGAGCAGTACTTC
TRBJ1-3 | - | few | TRBV4-3 | CASSRGAGAGNTIYF | TGCGCCAGCAGCCGAGGGGCGGGTGCTGGAAACACCATATATTTT
TRBJ1-1 | - | - | TRBV29-1 | CSVLPLSWDTEAFF | TGCAGCGTCCTCCCGTTATCATGGGACACTGAAGCTTTCTTT
TRBJ2-2 | - | - | TRBV7-3 | CASSLSQPENTGELFF | TGTGCCAGCAGCTTATCCCAACCGGAGAACACCGGGGAGCTGTTTTTT
TRBJ2-7 | TRBD1 | few | TRBV27 | CASSFQDRDEQYF | TGTGCCAGCAGTTTCCAAGACAGGGACGAGCAGTACTTC
TRBJ2-5 | - | few | TRBV10-3 | CAIRGTSQETQYF | TGTGCCATCAGGGGGACTTCACAAGAGACCCAGTACTTC
TRBJ2-1 | - | many | TRBV24-1 | CATGLASSYNEQFF | TGTGCCACCGGCCTAGCGAGCTCCTACAATGAGCAGTTCTTC
TRBJ2-3 | TRBD2 | - | TRBV20-1 | CSATSGRGTDTQYF | TGCAGTGCGACTAGCGGGAGGGGCACAGATACGCAGTATTTT
TRBJ2-2 | - | few | TRBV7-3 | CASSVAFGTGELFF | TGTGCCAGCAGCGTAGCATTTGGCACCGGGGAGCTGTTTTTT
TRBJ1-5 | - | - | TRBV2 | CASSYASSNQPQHF | TGTGCCAGCAGTTACGCGTCTAGCAATCAGCCCCAGCATTTT